A single sample gave rise to the 5 T cell receptor beta chains below, sequenced in a study of blood T cell repertoires in COVID-19. Sequencing used immunoSEQ multiplex PCR; TCRdb keeps in-frame clones, though not all of them. This table holds 150,000 or so clones, about 92% found once. Input material: peripheral blood. The receptors were sampled from a woman aged 55-70 years with COVID-19, enrolled during active disease.

The V gene is TRBV19, the J gene TRBJ1-2; D is ambiguous. CDR1 is LNHDA and CDR2 is SQIVND in the germline V gene (reference sequence). V lost 3 bases, J lost 5 bases, and 10 bases lay in between. The CDR3 consists of 13 residues. CDR3 region: CASSIEPLYGYTF. The CDR3 DNA reads as TGTGCCAGTAGTATTGAACCGCTATATGGCTACACCTTC.

The V call is TRBV14, the J call TRBJ2-1; no definite D call. The ends were cut back, 1 base at V and 6 bases at J, with 22 bases in the middle. CDR3 length: 18 residues. In germline, CDR1 is SGHDN, CDR2 FVKESK. CDR3 nucleotides: TGTGCCAGCAGCCAAGTCGTGCGGCCGGGTATAAGGTTCAATGAGCAGTTCTTC. It yields the protein CASSQVVRPGIRFNEQFF. The whole variable domain, filled in from reference TRBV14 and TRBJ2-1, reads EAGVTQFPSHSVIEKGQTVTLRCDPISGHDNLYWYRRVMGKEIKFLLHFVKESKQDESGMPNNRFLAERTGGTYSTLKVQPAELEDSGVYFCASSQVVRPGIRFNEQFFGPGTRLTVL.

In its sample, this clone was seen once. The chain employs TRBV19 and TRBJ2-5; TRBD2 matches 8 bases. CDR1 is LNHDA and CDR2 is SQIVND in the germline V gene (reference sequence). The CDR3 has 16 residues. V gave up 7 bases and J gave up 4 bases; unmatched junction bases: 14. This CDR3 is CASKSMAGGDLETQYF. CDR3 DNA sequence: TGTGCCAGTAAATCAATGGCGGGGGGAGATTTAGAGACCCAGTACTTC.

The CDR3 DNA reads TGTGCCATCAGTGATGGACAGGGTTTGAACACCGGGGAGCTGTTTTTT. It yields the protein CAISDGQGLNTGELFF. The gene calls are TRBV10-3 and TRBJ2-2; 8 bases align to TRBD1. Germline V gives CDR1 ENHRY, CDR2 SYGVKD. V gave up 3 bases and J gave up 1 base; unmatched junction bases: 4. The CDR3 sequence is 16 residues long.

This sequence joins TRBV3-1 (or the pseudogene TRBV3-2) and TRBJ1-4, with 10 bases aligning to TRBD1. With 3 bases clipped from V and 7 bases from J, the junction kept 5 bases outside the gene matches. There are 15 residues in the CDR3. Per the germline V gene, CDR1 is LGHDT and CDR2 is YNNKEL (reference sequence). The DNA of the CDR3 is TGTGCCAGCAGCCAGACCGGGACAGGGGCTGAAAAACTGTTTTTT. Its translation: CASSQTGTGAEKLFF.